This T cell receptor (beta chain) was documented in a study of cytomegalovirus exposure and HLA in healthy donors. Turning to this clone: The antigen is not known.

Primers: 60 Vbeta forward and 13 Jbeta reverse. The repertoire was sequenced with immunoSEQ multiplex PCR; TCRdb's copy has only in-frame clones and lacks some. In the table there are fewer than 200,000 clones, over 70% of which are singletons. Regarding the study as a whole: Most of the TCR beta V segments (in an earlier analysis) were productive either about 87% or about 30% of the time. Rarity marked most TCR sequences, yet some public TCRs occurred in many donors.

CDR1 SGHRS and CDR2 YFSETQ come from the germline V gene. Unmatched junction bases numbered 5, after V lost 4 bases and J lost 2 bases. The CDR3 is 15 residues long. Material: PBMCs. V usage is TRBV5-1 and J usage is TRBJ2-2; TRBD1 matches 7 bases. The origin of this receptor is a male donor in good health and CMV-seropositive. The DNA of the CDR3 is TGCGCCAGCAGCAGGGACAGCCTAAACACCGGGGAGCTGTTTTTT. It yields the protein CASSRDSLNTGELFF.